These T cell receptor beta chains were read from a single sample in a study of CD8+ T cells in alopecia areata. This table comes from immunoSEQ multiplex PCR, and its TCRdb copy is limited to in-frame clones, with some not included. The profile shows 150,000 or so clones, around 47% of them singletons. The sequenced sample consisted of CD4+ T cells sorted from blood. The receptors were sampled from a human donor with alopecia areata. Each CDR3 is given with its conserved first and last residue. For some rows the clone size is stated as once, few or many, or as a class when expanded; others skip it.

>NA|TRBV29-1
CSVEVGGDTQYF
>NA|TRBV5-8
CASRLGGGGDTQYF
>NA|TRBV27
CASSPNRGHYSYEQYF
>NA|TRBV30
CAWSVLGQQTF
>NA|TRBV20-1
CSASSYEQYF
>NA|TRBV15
CATSRPGGFTDTQYF
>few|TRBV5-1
CASSTGLQGALYGYTF
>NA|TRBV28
CASNRGQIPNQPQHF
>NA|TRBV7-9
CASSHGPMGGTDTQYF
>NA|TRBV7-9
CASSFSVNTGELFF
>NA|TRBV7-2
CASSLNDGRETQYF
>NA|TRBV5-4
CASSSGQGWEETQYF
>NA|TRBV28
CASRRDRGDEQFF
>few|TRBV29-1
CSAGDRGNQPQHF
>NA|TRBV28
CASRIGQGTGELFF
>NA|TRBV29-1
CSVSARTGQGSLETQYF
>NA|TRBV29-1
CSVAWGGNTEAFF
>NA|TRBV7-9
CASTPGWTQYF
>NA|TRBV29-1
CSVEESYEQYF
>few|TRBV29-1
CSVELQADTQYF
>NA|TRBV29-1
CSVAAGGDQPQHF
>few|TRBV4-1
CASSQAREQFF
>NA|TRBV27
CASMGLAGVSHTQYF
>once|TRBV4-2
CASSQEIGFQYF
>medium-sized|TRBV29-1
CSVDLAEGNEQFF
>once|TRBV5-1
CASSYYRDRGQSEQFF
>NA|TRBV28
CASSPGTVVAEAFF
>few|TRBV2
CASRYYNEQFF
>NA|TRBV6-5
CASSPRPREPQHF
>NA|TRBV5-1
CASTWGDSEQFF
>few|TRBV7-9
CASSLGLAIEQYF
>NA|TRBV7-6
CASSLFKGIRSGANVLTF
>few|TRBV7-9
CASSPDRMKTQYF
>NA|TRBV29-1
CSVASSVNEQFF
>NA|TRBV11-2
CASSRSGSSYEQYF
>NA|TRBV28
CASSQSSVETQYF
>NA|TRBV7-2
CASSLELHRRNGYTF